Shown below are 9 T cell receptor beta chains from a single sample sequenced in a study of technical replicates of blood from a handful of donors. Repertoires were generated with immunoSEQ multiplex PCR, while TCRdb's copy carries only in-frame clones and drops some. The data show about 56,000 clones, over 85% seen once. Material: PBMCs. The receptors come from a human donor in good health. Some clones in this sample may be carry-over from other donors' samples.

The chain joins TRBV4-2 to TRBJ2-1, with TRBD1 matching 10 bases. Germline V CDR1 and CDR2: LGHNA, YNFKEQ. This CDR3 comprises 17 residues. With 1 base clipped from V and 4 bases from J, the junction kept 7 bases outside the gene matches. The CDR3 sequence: CASSQATGTGVYNEQFF. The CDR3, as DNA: TGTGCCAGCAGCCAAGCCACCGGGACAGGGGTTTACAATGAGCAGTTCTTC.

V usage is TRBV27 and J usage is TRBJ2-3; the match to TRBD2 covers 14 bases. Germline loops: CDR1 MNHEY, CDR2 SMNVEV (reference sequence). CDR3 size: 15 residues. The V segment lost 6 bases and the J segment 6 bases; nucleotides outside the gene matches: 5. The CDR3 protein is CASRGLAGVVDTQYF. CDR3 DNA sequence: TGTGCCAGCAGGGGACTAGCGGGAGTGGTCGATACGCAGTATTTT.

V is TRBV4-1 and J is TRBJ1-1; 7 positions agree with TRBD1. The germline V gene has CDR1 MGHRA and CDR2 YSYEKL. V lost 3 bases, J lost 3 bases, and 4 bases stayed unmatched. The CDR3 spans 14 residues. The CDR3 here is CASSHGQADTEAFF. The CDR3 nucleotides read TGCGCCAGCAGCCATGGACAGGCAGACACTGAAGCTTTCTTT.

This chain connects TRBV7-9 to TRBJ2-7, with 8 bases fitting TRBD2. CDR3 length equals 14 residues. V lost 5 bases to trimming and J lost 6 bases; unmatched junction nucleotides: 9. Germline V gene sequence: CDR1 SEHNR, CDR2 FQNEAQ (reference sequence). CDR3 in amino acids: CASSLSGSLVEQYF. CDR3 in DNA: TGTGCCAGCAGCCTCAGCGGGAGTTTGGTCGAGCAGTACTTC.

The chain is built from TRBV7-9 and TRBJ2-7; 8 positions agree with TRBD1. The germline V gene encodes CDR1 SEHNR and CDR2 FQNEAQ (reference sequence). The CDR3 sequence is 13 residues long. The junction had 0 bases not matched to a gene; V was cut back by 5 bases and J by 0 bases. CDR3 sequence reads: CASSQGASYEQYF. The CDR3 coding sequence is TGTGCCAGCAGCCAGGGGGCCTCCTACGAGCAGTACTTC.

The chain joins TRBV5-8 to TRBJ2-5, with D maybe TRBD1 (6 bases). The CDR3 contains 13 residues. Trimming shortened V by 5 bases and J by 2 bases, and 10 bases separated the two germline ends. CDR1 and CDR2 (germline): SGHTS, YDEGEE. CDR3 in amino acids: CASRLRGQETQYF. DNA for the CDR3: TGTGCCAGCAGGTTAAGGGGGCAAGAGACCCAGTACTTC.

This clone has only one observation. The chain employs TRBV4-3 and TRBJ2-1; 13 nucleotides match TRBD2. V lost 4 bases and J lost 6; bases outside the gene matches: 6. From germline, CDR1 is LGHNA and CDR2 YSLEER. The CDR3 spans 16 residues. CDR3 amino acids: CASSRRLAGGGNEQFF. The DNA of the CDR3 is TGCGCCAGCAGCCGACGACTAGCGGGGGGCGGCAATGAGCAGTTCTTC.

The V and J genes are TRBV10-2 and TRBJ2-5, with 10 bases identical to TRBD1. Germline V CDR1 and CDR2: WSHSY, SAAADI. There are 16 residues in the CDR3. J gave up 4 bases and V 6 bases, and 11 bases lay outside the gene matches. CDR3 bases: TGCGCCAGCAGGCCAGGACAGGGGGTTCGTACAGAGACCCAGTACTTC. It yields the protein CASRPGQGVRTETQYF.

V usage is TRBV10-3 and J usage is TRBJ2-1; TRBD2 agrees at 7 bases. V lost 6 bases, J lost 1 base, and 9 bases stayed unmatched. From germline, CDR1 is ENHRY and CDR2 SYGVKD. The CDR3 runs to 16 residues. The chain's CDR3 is CAIRITSGDSYNEQFF. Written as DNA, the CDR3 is TGTGCCATCAGGATTACCAGCGGGGATTCCTACAATGAGCAGTTCTTC.